The rows below give T cell receptor beta chains drawn from one sample of a study of beta chain features in type 1 diabetes. TCRdb keeps only in-frame clones here, not all; method: immunoSEQ multiplex PCR. The data hold 970,000 or so clones, with roughly a sixth observed a single time. The sample consisted of naive CD4+ T cells from blood. The receptors derive from a young woman in good health. CDR3s include the opening cysteine and the closing phenylalanine or tryptophan. A D gene is named only where the DNA matches it firmly. The size entry is marked missing in some rows and otherwise reads once, few, many or a size class.

NA	NA	TRBV4-3	TRBJ1-5	CASSQDLGGDQPQHF	TGCGCCAGCAGCCAAGACCTTGGGGGGGATCAGCCCCAGCATTTT
TRBD2	NA	TRBV28	TRBJ2-1	CASSSPRGTSGYNEQFF	TGTGCCAGCAGCTCTCCCCGGGGGACTAGCGGTTACAATGAGCAGTTCTTC
NA	few	TRBV19	TRBJ1-1	CASSYSGANTEAFF	TGTGCCAGTAGTTACTCAGGGGCGAACACTGAAGCTTTCTTT
TRBD1	once	TRBV28	TRBJ1-1	CASQQGWRTEAFF	TGTGCCAGCCAACAGGGGTGGAGAACTGAAGCTTTCTTT
TRBD2	NA	TRBV9	TRBJ2-1	CASSLGTSSYNEQFF	TGTGCCAGCAGCCTCGGGACTAGCTCCTACAATGAGCAGTTCTTC
NA	NA	TRBV6-6	TRBJ2-5	CASSYRPTVQETQYF	TGTGCCAGCAGTTACCGGCCAACCGTTCAAGAGACCCAGTACTTC
TRBD1	NA	TRBV14	TRBJ2-3	CASSQDRDRSTDTQYF	TGTGCCAGCAGCCAAGACCGGGACAGGTCGACAGATACGCAGTATTTT
NA	NA	TRBV7-3	TRBJ1-1	CASSLAFGTEAFF	TGTGCCAGCAGCTTAGCGTTTGGCACTGAAGCTTTCTTT
NA	few	TRBV28	TRBJ1-1	CASSIPGGYTEAFF	TGTGCCAGCAGTATTCCTGGGGGGTACACTGAAGCTTTCTTT
TRBD1	few	TRBV5-4	TRBJ2-3	CASRPDRAFLDTQYF	TGTGCCAGCAGACCGGACAGGGCGTTCTTAGATACGCAGTATTTT
NA	few	TRBV5-6	TRBJ1-2	CASSLNRDGYTF	TGTGCCAGCAGCCTTAACAGAGATGGCTACACCTTC